The 25 T cell receptor beta chains listed next were all sequenced from one sample in a study of shared clonotypes between healthy human individuals. Produced via immunoSEQ multiplex PCR; TCRdb's table is partial and in-frame only. The sample records approximately 1.4 million clones, approximately 98% being singletons. The material sequenced was naive CD4+ T cells sorted from blood. Indicated subset: CD45RA+ positively selected. The receptors were sampled from a man aged 25 to 45 in good health.

This rearrangement joins TRBV6-1 to TRBJ2-1, with 11 bases identical to TRBD2. From germline, CDR1 is MNHNS and CDR2 SASEGT. V was clipped by 4 bases and J by 8 bases; unmatched bases: 7. The CDR3 extends over 15 amino acids. CDR3 protein: CASSGGLAVGDEQFF. CDR3 nucleotides: TGTGCCAGCAGTGGGGGACTAGCGGTTGGAGATGAGCAGTTCTTC.

The V gene is TRBV6-4, the J gene TRBJ1-5, with TRBD1 as a possible D gene (5 bases). The V end was cut by 4 bases, the J end by 7 bases, with 17 bases between. The CDR3 has 15 amino acids. Germline loops: CDR1 MRHNA, CDR2 SNTAGT. CDR3 sequence (DNA): TGTGCCAGCAGTGGGGAGGGGCAGGTCCCACAGCCCCAGCATTTT. Amino acids: CASSGEGQVPQPQHF.

The chain links TRBV14 to TRBJ2-1, with 8 bases matching TRBD2. Germline values: CDR1 SGHDN, CDR2 FVKESK. With 3 bases clipped from V and 5 bases from J, the junction kept 9 bases outside the gene matches. This CDR3 has 16 residues. CDR3 amino acids: CASSHLLAASDNEQFF. In DNA form, the CDR3 reads TGTGCCAGCAGCCACTTACTAGCGGCGTCCGACAATGAGCAGTTCTTC.

The chain has TRBV9 and TRBJ2-1, with 8 positions matching TRBD2. The CDR3 contains 16 residues. The germline gives CDR1 SGDLS, CDR2 YYNGEE. V lost 4 bases, J lost 8 bases, and 14 bases stayed unmatched. The CDR3 protein is CASSSLGAGAVHEQFF. The CDR3, as DNA: TGTGCCAGCAGCTCCTTGGGAGCGGGAGCTGTCCATGAGCAGTTCTTC.

This clone was detected once. The CDR3 DNA reads TGCGCCAGCAGCCAAGAGCGACGGTTCAATGAAAAACTGTTTTTT. Translation: CASSQERRFNEKLFF. The chain combines TRBV4-3 with TRBJ1-4; D is uncertain. Trimming left V 0 bases short and J 5 bases short, with 10 bases between. CDR1 and CDR2 (germline): LGHNA, YSLEER. The CDR3 extends over 15 amino acids.

This chain uses TRBV28 with TRBJ1-2; no clear D. Germline V CDR1 and CDR2: MDHEN, SYDVKM. The CDR3 runs to 13 residues. Trimming pared 2 bases from V and 14 bases from J, leaving 18 bases between. The CDR3 DNA reads as TGTGCCAGCAGTTTAAGGGTTGAGGGCAAAAGGACCTTC. It is translated as CASSLRVEGKRTF.

The V and J genes are TRBV5-4 and TRBJ1-2; D remains ambiguous. V lost 5 bases and J lost 4, with 21 bases in between. Germline assignment: CDR1 SGHNT and CDR2 YYREEE (reference sequence). CDR3 length: 16 amino acids. In DNA form, the CDR3 reads TGTGCCAGCAGGCCCGAGGATTGGGCGCAGACCTATGGCTACACCTTC. Translation gives CASRPEDWAQTYGYTF.

The gene calls are TRBV20-1 and TRBJ1-1; the match to TRBD1 covers 7 bases. Germline-derived CDR1 and CDR2 are DFQATT and SNEGSKA (reference sequence). Trimming removed 5 bases from V and 8 bases from J; junction bases left unmatched: 5. This CDR3 has 11 residues. The CDR3 sequence is CSAADRKEAFF. The CDR3 nucleotides are TGCAGTGCTGCGGACAGGAAGGAAGCTTTCTTT.

The chain has TRBV27 and TRBJ1-4; TRBD1 is a possible D gene (5 bases). The CDR3 is 16 residues long. Trimming pared 5 bases from V and 6 bases from J, leaving 19 bases between. The germline V gene has CDR1 MNHEY and CDR2 SMNVEV (reference sequence). Written as DNA, the CDR3 is TGTGCCAGCAGTGCCGACTTCAGGGTCGGGCATGAAAAACTGTTTTTT. This gives the protein CASSADFRVGHEKLFF.

Comment on this clone: Sequence at one end of the junction differs from germline and may be a read error. V gene TRBV9 combines with J gene TRBJ2-1; 9 nucleotides align to TRBD2. Per the germline V gene, CDR1 is SGDLS and CDR2 is YYNGEE. The CDR3 runs to 16 residues. The CDR3: CASSPSGGRAYNEQFF. The CDR3 nucleotides read TGTGCCAGCAGCCCCAGTGGCGGGAGGGCCTATAATGAGCAGTTCTTC. Looking up the rest from reference TRBV9 and TRBJ2-1 gives the full variable domain: DSGVTQTPKHLITATGQRVTLRCSPRSGDLSVYWYQQSLDQGLQFLIQYYNGEERAKGNILERFSAQQFPDLHSELNLSSLELGDSALYFCASSPSGGRAYNEQFFGPGTRLTVL.

The chain is built from TRBV10-2 and TRBJ1-3, with D unclear. Germline CDR1 and CDR2: WSHSY and SAAADI. The CDR3 covers 16 residues. V lost 3 bases and J lost 2, with 14 bases in between. The CDR3 spells CASSEIWSPTGNTIYF. For the CDR3, the DNA is TGCGCCAGCAGTGAAATCTGGTCCCCTACTGGAAACACCATATATTTT.

Comment on this clone: Other DNA sequences within the sample encode an identical CDR3. The V and J genes are TRBV2 and TRBJ2-7, with 8 positions matching TRBD1. The CDR3 contains 13 residues. CDR1 is SNHLY, CDR2 FYNNEI, per germline. The V and J ends lost 6 bases and 2 bases, in that order; junction bases with no gene match: 3. In DNA form, the CDR3 reads TGTGCCAGCAGCAGGGACAGGACCTACGAGCAGTACTTC. Translated: CASSRDRTYEQYF.

The chain uses TRBV4-3 and TRBJ2-7; D gene uncertain. V was shortened by 1 base and J by 5 bases, with 18 bases between the two germline ends. The germline CDR1 and CDR2 sequences are LGHNA and YSLEER. This CDR3 has 16 amino acids. The DNA of the CDR3 is TGCGCCAGCAGCCAAGGGAGAGCCAGCGCAATCCACGAGCAGTACTTC. Its protein product is CASSQGRASAIHEQYF.

In this sample, this clone turned up once. The CDR3 loop reads CASSVEGHSYEQYF. CDR3 DNA: TGTGCCAGCAGTGTGGAGGGGCATTCCTACGAGCAGTACTTC. J is TRBJ2-7 and V is TRBV6-1, with D possibly TRBD2 on 6 matching bases. V was trimmed by 4 bases and J by 1 base, leaving 11 bases between them. The length of the CDR3 is 14 residues. Germline assignment: CDR1 MNHNS and CDR2 SASEGT.

The chain uses TRBV6-4 and TRBJ2-2, with 10 nucleotides matching TRBD2. The CDR3 covers 15 residues. Germline V gene lookup returns CDR1 MRHNA and CDR2 SNTAGT. Unmatched junction bases numbered 10, after V lost 8 bases and J lost 7 bases. The DNA of the CDR3 is TGTGCCAGCGGACTTGGACTAGCGGTAGTCGGGGAGCTGTTTTTT. Encoded protein: CASGLGLAVVGELFF.

The V call is TRBV4-3, the J call TRBJ2-2; 9 bases are shared with TRBD1. The ends lost 4 bases at V and 7 bases at J; junction bases unmatched: 7. The germline V gene encodes CDR1 LGHNA and CDR2 YSLEER. There are 15 residues in the CDR3. The CDR3 DNA follows: TGCGCCAGCAGCCTGGACGGGACAGGGCACGGGGAGCTGTTTTTT. Translated, it gives CASSLDGTGHGELFF.

The gene calls are TRBV6-1 and TRBJ1-1, with a possible D match to TRBD1 (5 bases). The CDR3 runs 13 residues. CDR1 is MNHNS, CDR2 SASEGT, per germline. The CDR3 loop is CESIGTMNTEAFF. The CDR3 nucleotides are TGTGAAAGTATCGGGACGATGAACACTGAAGCTTTCTTT.

The V call is TRBV6-1, the J call TRBJ2-5; D might be TRBD1 (5 bases). With the DNA end fitting TRBJ2-7 better, the J assignment may be wrong. The CDR3 length is 14 residues. CDR1 MNHNS and CDR2 SASEGT come from the germline V gene. Here the CDR3 DNA reads TGTGCCAGCAGCCTCGCAGGGCGCATGTACGAGCAGTACTTC. Amino acid sequence: CASSLAGRMYEQYF.

The CDR3 loop is CASSLREGAGNTIYF. CDR3 sequence (DNA): TGTGCCAGCAGCCTAAGAGAGGGTGCCGGAAACACCATATATTTT. The V call is TRBV6-1, the J call TRBJ1-3, with no clear D. Germline values: CDR1 MNHNS, CDR2 SASEGT. The CDR3 consists of 15 residues. Trimming stripped 6 bases from V and 4 bases from J, with 16 bases between.

The CDR3 reads CASSFLFTGSYEQYF. CDR3 nucleotide sequence: TGTGCCAGCAGCTTTTTGTTTACGGGATCCTACGAGCAGTACTTC. This rearrangement joins TRBV5-8 to TRBJ2-7, with D tentatively TRBD2 (5 bases). V lost 2 bases and J 1 base, leaving 13 bases between the germline ends. The germline V gene encodes CDR1 SGHTS and CDR2 YDEGEE. The CDR3 loop spans 15 amino acids.

The chain joins TRBV7-3 to TRBJ2-2; 9 nucleotides match TRBD2. Trimming removed 5 bases from V and 0 bases from J; junction bases left unmatched: 7. CDR1 SGHTA and CDR2 FQGTGA come from the germline V gene. This CDR3 is built from 17 residues. For the CDR3, the DNA is TGTGCCAGCAGCCGAATCGCGGGAGGGGCGAACACCGGGGAGCTGTTTTTT. Its protein is CASSRIAGGANTGELFF.

This clone was seen only a few times. The chain couples TRBV4-1 to TRBJ2-7; TRBD1 aligns across 10 bases. CDR1 is MGHRA, CDR2 YSYEKL, per germline. The junction had 11 bases not matched to a gene; V was cut back by 3 bases and J by 3 bases. The CDR3 loop spans 17 amino acids. The CDR3 loop is CASSHDIDRGQIYEQYF. CDR3 nucleotide sequence: TGCGCCAGCAGCCATGACATTGACAGGGGGCAAATCTACGAGCAGTACTTC.

The chain combines TRBV5-1 with TRBJ2-3, with 7 bases identical to TRBD1. This CDR3 is 17 amino acids long. V lost 1 base and J lost 2; bases outside the gene matches: 10. The V gene's germline CDR1 is SGHRS and CDR2 YFSETQ. The CDR3 protein is CASSLRSGTAITDTQYF. In nucleotides, the CDR3 is TGCGCCAGCAGCTTGAGGTCCGGGACAGCAATCACAGATACGCAGTATTTT.

The chain combines TRBV6-5 with TRBJ1-1; D call uncertain. V gave up 0 bases and J gave up 0 bases, with 8 bases separating them. The CDR3 is made up of 15 amino acids. CDR1 MNHEY and CDR2 SVGAGI come from the germline V gene. The CDR3 bases are TGTGCCAGCAGTTACTCTCCAGCGATGAACACTGAAGCTTTCTTT. Translation: CASSYSPAMNTEAFF.

The chain has TRBV5-1 and TRBJ2-5; TRBD2 matches at 8 bases. After removal of 3 bases from V and 4 bases from J, the junction contained 11 bases not matched to a gene. Germline assignment: CDR1 SGHRS and CDR2 YFSETQ. The CDR3 is 16 amino acids. The CDR3: CASSSTRSGSGETQYF. The DNA for the CDR3 is TGCGCCAGCAGCTCGACGAGGAGCGGGAGCGGAGAGACCCAGTACTTC.